The 22 T cell receptor beta chains given below trace back to one sample, sequenced in a study of cytomegalovirus exposure and HLA in healthy donors. In the PCR, 60 Vbeta and 13 Jbeta primers were used. The table came from immunoSEQ multiplex PCR; TCRdb's copy has only in-frame clones and leaves some out. The data contain around 100,000 clones, 50% to 70% of them seen just once; the ten biggest clones take up 4% to 5.5%. The sequencing input was PBMCs. These receptors were taken from a human donor in good health.

This clone appeared a few times. CDR3 residues: CASSFGSTNEQFF. The CDR3 bases are TGTGCCAGCAGCTTTGGGAGCACTAATGAGCAGTTCTTC. V is TRBV13 and J is TRBJ2-1; tentatively, D is TRBD2 (5 bases). The CDR3 loop spans 13 amino acids. V was pared by 3 bases and J by 7 bases, with 10 bases between. Germline V lookup: CDR1 PRHDT, CDR2 FYEKMQ (reference sequence). The variable domain in full, completed from reference TRBV13 and TRBJ2-1, reads AAGVIQSPRHLIKEKRETATLKCYPIPRHDTVYWYQQGPGQDPQFLISFYEKMQSDKGSIPDRFSAQQFSDYHSELNMSSLELGDSALYFCASSFGSTNEQFFGPGTRLTVL.

The V gene is TRBV5-4, the J gene TRBJ2-7, with a tentative D call TRBD2 (7 bases). Germline V gene lookup returns CDR1 SGHNT and CDR2 YYREEE (reference sequence). V gave up 4 bases and J gave up 3 bases, with 17 bases separating them. The CDR3 sequence is 15 residues long. The CDR3 loop reads CASSGGADGFYEQYF. The CDR3 DNA sequence: TGTGCCAGCAGCGGGGGGGCTGATGGGTTCTACGAGCAGTACTTC.

The chain joins TRBV5-1 to TRBJ2-3; 8 positions agree with TRBD1. The CDR3 length is 17 residues. CDR1 is SGHRS, CDR2 YFSETQ, per germline. With V trimmed by 1 base and J by 4 bases, 11 bases remained unmatched. In nucleotides, the CDR3 is TGCGCCAGCAGCTTGTTTGGTCCTCGACAGGGGCCAGATACGCAGTATTTT. Residues: CASSLFGPRQGPDTQYF.

The chain links TRBV4-1 to TRBJ2-3; 9 bases fit TRBD2. CDR3 length: 15 residues. With V trimmed by 1 base and J by 5 bases, 4 bases remained unmatched. Looked up from germline, CDR1 is MGHRA and CDR2 is YSYEKL. The CDR3 sequence: CASSQGKREEDTQYF. For the CDR3, the DNA is TGCGCCAGCAGCCAAGGAAAGCGGGAGGAAGATACGCAGTATTTT.

The chain combines TRBV27 with TRBJ1-1; D is possibly TRBD1 (6 bases). Per the germline V gene, CDR1 is MNHEY and CDR2 is SMNVEV (reference sequence). V was shortened by 0 bases and J by 7 bases, with 15 bases between the two germline ends. The CDR3 length is 15 residues. The DNA for the CDR3 is TGTGCCAGCAGTTTATCCCCCGCAGGGGTTCTTGAAGCTTTCTTT. Translation gives CASSLSPAGVLEAFF.

This chain connects TRBV19 to TRBJ1-1, with a weak D call TRBD1 (5 bases). The CDR3 length is 12 residues. Trimming left V 3 bases short and J 5 bases short, with 7 bases between. Germline CDR1 LNHDA, CDR2 SQIVND (reference sequence). The CDR3 reads CASSIQGTEAFF. The CDR3 bases are TGTGCCAGTAGTATCCAGGGTACTGAAGCTTTCTTT.

The gene calls are TRBV27 and TRBJ2-7; TRBD2 might be the D (5 bases). Trimming removed 3 bases from V and 3 bases from J, with 12 bases in between. Per the germline V gene, CDR1 is MNHEY and CDR2 is SMNVEV (reference sequence). The CDR3 consists of 14 residues. The CDR3 DNA follows: TGTGCCAGCAGTTTCGGGCCCCGGGACTACGAGCAGTACTTC. It codes for CASSFGPRDYEQYF.

The chain couples TRBV25-1 to TRBJ2-1, with a weak D call TRBD1 (5 bases). The CDR3 extends over 15 amino acids. Germline CDR1 is MGHDK and CDR2 is SYGVNS. Trimming shortened V by 3 bases and J by 0 bases, and 9 bases separated the two germline ends. CDR3 coding DNA: TGTGCCAGCAGTGATGACAGTGACTCCTACAATGAGCAGTTCTTC. Amino acids: CASSDDSDSYNEQFF.

This chain connects TRBV30 to TRBJ1-2; TRBD1 matches at 7 bases. This CDR3 is built from 13 residues. Looked up from germline, CDR1 is GTSNPN and CDR2 is SVGIG (reference sequence). Trimming removed 6 bases from V and 4 bases from J; junction bases left unmatched: 8. The CDR3 bases are TGTGCCTGCTCGGGACAGCGCGTCTATGGCTACACCTTC. It translates to CACSGQRVYGYTF.

The chain recombines TRBV18 with TRBJ2-2, with 7 bases lining up with TRBD1. V gave up 6 bases and J gave up 3 bases; unmatched junction bases: 4. The CDR3 is 14 amino acids. Germline CDR1 KGHSH, CDR2 LQKENI. The CDR3 spells CASSQGTDTGELFF. CDR3 nucleotides: TGTGCCAGCTCTCAAGGGACAGACACCGGGGAGCTGTTTTTT.

The chain has TRBV10-3 and TRBJ2-3; D is undetermined. Germline V gene sequence: CDR1 ENHRY, CDR2 SYGVKD. CDR3 length: 12 amino acids. The germline V and J ends were trimmed by 7 bases and 0 bases, with 5 bases remaining between them. CDR3 protein: CAIKSSTDTQYF. The CDR3 DNA reads TGTGCCATCAAGAGCAGCACAGATACGCAGTATTTT.

The gene calls are TRBV11-2 and TRBJ2-5, with 10 positions matching TRBD1. Gene TRBJ2-7 matches the end of the DNA better, so the J call may be wrong. Germline CDR1 is SGHAT and CDR2 is FQNNGV. There are 14 residues in the CDR3. CDR3 protein: CASSYRDRGYEQYF. The CDR3 region has the DNA TGTGCCAGCAGTTACCGGGACAGGGGCTACGAGCAGTACTTC.

The V call is TRBV6-6, the J call TRBJ2-5; 9 bases fit TRBD1. The tail of the sequence fits TRBJ2-7 better, so the J call may be wrong. This CDR3 contains 14 residues. Germline values: CDR1 MNHNY, CDR2 SVGAGI (reference sequence). CDR3 nucleotide sequence: TGTGCCAGCAGCCGGGACAGGGCTAGGGACGAGCAGTACTTC. It codes for CASSRDRARDEQYF.

V is TRBV11-2 and J is TRBJ2-1; TRBD2 agrees at 7 bases. CDR1 is SGHAT and CDR2 is FQNNGV in the germline V gene. The CDR3 extends over 16 amino acids. V shed 1 base, J shed 4 bases, and the junction held 7 bases outside the gene matches. The CDR3 DNA follows: TGTGCCAGCAGCTTAGTGTTAGCGGGTTCTTACAATGAGCAGTTCTTC. Protein sequence: CASSLVLAGSYNEQFF.

This chain joins TRBV5-4 and TRBJ2-7; D uncertain. From germline, CDR1 is SGHNT and CDR2 YYREEE (reference sequence). With 0 bases removed from V and 7 bases from J, the gap between germline ends came to 14 bases. This CDR3 contains 14 residues. Here the CDR3 DNA reads TGTGCCAGCAGCTTGGGGCAGGTGGGCTTAGAGCAGTACTTC. It yields the protein CASSLGQVGLEQYF.

This chain joins TRBV5-4 and TRBJ1-2, with 8 bases matching TRBD1. Germline assignment: CDR1 SGHNT and CDR2 YYREEE (reference sequence). This CDR3 comprises 14 residues. The V segment lost 4 bases and the J segment 4 bases; nucleotides outside the gene matches: 6. CDR3 in amino acids: CASSPPGQGYGYTF. The CDR3, as DNA: TGTGCCAGCAGCCCCCCCGGACAGGGCTATGGCTACACCTTC.

The chain employs TRBV19 and TRBJ1-1; TRBD1 is a possible D gene (5 bases). The V gene's germline CDR1 is LNHDA and CDR2 SQIVND (reference sequence). This CDR3 region has 15 residues. V was shortened by 5 bases and J by 6 bases, with 19 bases between the two germline ends. Here the CDR3 reads CASSATSGGSAEAFF. As DNA, the CDR3 is TGTGCCAGTAGTGCTACCTCCGGGGGGAGCGCTGAAGCTTTCTTT.

This clone was seen only once. The chain combines TRBV7-2 with TRBJ2-2; D unclear. V gave up 1 base and J gave up 6 bases, with 6 bases separating them. Germline-derived CDR1 and CDR2 are SGHTA and FQGNSA. The CDR3 extends over 13 amino acids. The CDR3 reads CASSLVSAGELFF. In DNA, the CDR3 is TGTGCCAGCAGCTTAGTGTCGGCCGGGGAGCTGTTTTTT.

This chain connects TRBV9 to TRBJ1-2; perhaps TRBD1 as D (6 bases). The CDR3 is 13 amino acids. Trimming removed 4 bases from V and 9 bases from J, with 16 bases in between. The germline CDR1 and CDR2 sequences are SGDLS and YYNGEE. DNA for the CDR3: TGTGCCAGCAGCCTTGCAGGGGAGAGTCGCTACACCTTC. The encoded protein is CASSLAGESRYTF.

The chain uses TRBV11-2 and TRBJ2-5, with 10 bases lining up with TRBD1. Per the germline V gene, CDR1 is SGHAT and CDR2 is FQNNGV. The V segment lost 4 bases and the J segment 3 bases; nucleotides outside the gene matches: 5. The length of the CDR3 is 15 residues. CDR3 amino acids: CASSWGGQGKETQYF. CDR3 sequence (DNA): TGTGCCAGCAGCTGGGGGGGACAGGGGAAAGAGACCCAGTACTTC.

The chain recombines TRBV18 with TRBJ2-2; TRBD2 matches 8 bases. V gave up 6 bases and J gave up 2 bases; unmatched junction bases: 11. In germline, CDR1 is KGHSH, CDR2 LQKENI. The CDR3 loop spans 17 amino acids. The CDR3 sequence is CASSGGSAGGNTGELFF. The DNA of the CDR3 is TGTGCCAGCTCCGGGGGTTCGGCGGGAGGCAACACCGGGGAGCTGTTTTTT.

V gene TRBV5-1 combines with J gene TRBJ2-1; perhaps TRBD1 as D (5 bases). V lost 0 bases, J lost 6 bases, and 13 bases lay in between. The germline gives CDR1 SGHRS, CDR2 YFSETQ. The CDR3 totals 15 residues. The CDR3 DNA reads TGCGCCAGCAGCTTGGGGCAGGGTCTCAGCAATGAGCAGTTCTTC. Its protein product is CASSLGQGLSNEQFF.